The 19 T cell receptor beta chains given below trace back to one sample, sequenced in a study of early T cells in non-severe SARS-CoV-2 infection. Using its own MiXCR run on the 5' RACE reads, TCRdb lists one record per CDR3 protein. The profile shows about 28,000 distinct CDR3 sequences, around 5.4% of them singletons. The sample taken for sequencing was whole blood. The receptors come from an adult who was a healthcare worker with PCR-confirmed SARS-CoV-2 infection or an uninfected control (not recorded which).

The chain links TRBV12-3 or TRBV12-4 to TRBJ2-3; 7 nucleotides match TRBD2. The CDR3 covers 15 residues. V lost 3 bases, J lost 0 bases, and 3 bases stayed unmatched. For the CDR3, the DNA is TGTGCCAGCAGTTTTGGGGGACTAAGCACAGATACGCAGTATTTT. Amino acids: CASSFGGLSTDTQYF.

The table lists this clonotype with a few counts. The chain has TRBV2 and TRBJ2-3, with 9 bases that match TRBD2. The germline V gene has CDR1 SNHLY and CDR2 FYNNEI. V shed 10 bases, J shed 0 bases, and the junction held 5 bases outside the gene matches. CDR3 length: 14 residues. CDR3 loop: CAIWTSESTDTQYF. The CDR3 region has the DNA TGTGCCATCTGGACTAGCGAAAGCACAGATACGCAGTATTTT.

The chain uses TRBV27 and TRBJ1-6, with 10 bases identical to TRBD1. J gave up 7 bases and V 5 bases, and 2 bases lay outside the gene matches. Germline V gives CDR1 MNHEY, CDR2 SMNVEV (reference sequence). The CDR3 extends over 14 amino acids. The CDR3 region is CASSVGQGNSPLHF. In DNA form, the CDR3 reads TGTGCCAGCAGTGTGGGACAGGGGAATTCACCCCTCCACTTT.

This clonotype occurred a few times. Germline is not matched at one junction end, which may reflect a read error. J is TRBJ2-1 and V is TRBV10-3; the match to TRBD2 covers 9 bases. The germline CDR1 and CDR2 sequences are ENHRY and SYGVKD. CDR3 length: 17 residues. Written as DNA, the CDR3 is TGTGCCATCAGTGAGTCGAAGGGAGCGGGGGGACTTGATGAGCTGTTCTTC. This gives the protein CAISESKGAGGLDELFF.

There are many counts of this clonotype. This chain links TRBV11-2 with TRBJ2-5; no reliable D call. V was trimmed by 3 bases and J by 0 bases, leaving 14 bases between them. CDR3 length: 16 amino acids. CDR1 and CDR2 from the germline V gene are SGHAT and FQNNGV. The CDR3, as DNA: TGTGCCAGCAGCTTGGCCTCCGTAGGGTACCAAGAGACCCAGTACTTC. It codes for CASSLASVGYQETQYF.

This chain's CDR3 is CASSLSGPVNTEAFF. Written as DNA, the CDR3 is TGTGCCAGCAGTCTTTCAGGGCCTGTGAACACTGAAGCTTTCTTT. V gene TRBV2 combines with J gene TRBJ1-1; tentatively, D is TRBD1 (5 bases). V lost 5 bases and J lost 0, with 13 bases in between. Germline V CDR1 and CDR2: SNHLY, FYNNEI. The CDR3 is made up of 15 amino acids.

There are many counts of this clonotype. The chain carries TRBV12-3 or TRBV12-4 and TRBJ2-5; a weak D match, TRBD1 (6 bases). Deletions cut 6 bases from V and 1 base from J, with 9 bases between. This CDR3 comprises 13 residues. CDR3 sequence (DNA): TGTGCCAGCAGACGGGACATCCAAGAGACCCAGTACTTC. Residues: CASRRDIQETQYF.

The table lists this clonotype with a few counts. The CDR3 protein is CASILGGGHSYEQYF. In nucleotides, the CDR3 is TGTGCCAGCATCCTAGGCGGGGGACACTCCTACGAGCAGTACTTC. The chain carries TRBV28 and TRBJ2-7, with a tentative D call TRBD2 (7 bases). The length of the CDR3 is 15 residues. V lost 7 bases and J 0 bases, leaving 16 bases between the germline ends. CDR1 MDHEN and CDR2 SYDVKM come from the germline V gene.

This chain links TRBV6-2 or TRBV6-3 with TRBJ2-7; D remains unclear. The germline V and J ends were trimmed by 6 bases and 3 bases, with 18 bases remaining between them. Germline values: CDR1 MNHEY, CDR2 SVGEGT. The CDR3 loop spans 15 amino acids. The CDR3 here is CASSRGGSPNYEQYF. In nucleotides, the CDR3 is TGTGCCAGCAGCCGCGGTGGAAGCCCAAACTACGAGCAGTACTTC.

This clonotype was recorded many times. The chain carries TRBV7-9 and TRBJ2-7; 12 bases are a match to TRBD2. CDR3 length: 16 amino acids. Germline V gives CDR1 SEHNR, CDR2 FQNEAQ (reference sequence). V shed 2 bases and J 5 bases; nucleotides not matched to a gene: 7. CDR3 DNA: TGTGCCAGCAGCTTAACCCCTAGCGGGAGGGCACACGAGCAGTACTTC. Amino acid sequence: CASSLTPSGRAHEQYF. Combining the CDR3 with reference TRBV7-9 and TRBJ2-7 gives the whole variable domain DTGVSQNPRHKITKRGQNVTFRCDPISEHNRLYWYRQTLGQGPEFLTYFQNEAQLEKSRLLSDRFSAERPKGSFSTLEIQRTEQGDSAMYLCASSLTPSGRAHEQYFGPGTRLTVT.

This clonotype was seen repeatedly, ten times or more. V is TRBV11-2 and J is TRBJ2-2, with TRBD1 matching 10 bases. This CDR3 has 15 residues. V lost 6 bases to trimming and J lost 8 bases; unmatched junction nucleotides: 9. Germline values: CDR1 SGHAT, CDR2 FQNNGV. In DNA form, the CDR3 reads TGTGCCAGCAGACGAACCGGGACAGGGGAAGGGGAGCTGTTTTTT. Its protein is CASRRTGTGEGELFF. The complete variable domain, with remaining parts taken from reference TRBV11-2 and TRBJ2-2, reads EAGVAQSPRYKIIEKRQSVAFWCNPISGHATLYWYQQILGQGPKLLIQFQNNGVVDDSQLPKDRFSAERLKGVDSTLKIQPAKLEDSAVYLCASRRTGTGEGELFFGEGSRLTVL.

By sample fraction, this clonotype is medium-sized. The chain couples TRBV10-3 to TRBJ1-4; D gene uncertain. This CDR3 contains 14 residues. Germline CDR1 ENHRY, CDR2 SYGVKD. Trimming removed 4 bases at V and 3 bases at J, with 9 bases between. The CDR3 reads CAISAKGANEKLFF. CDR3 coding DNA: TGTGCCATCAGTGCAAAGGGCGCTAATGAAAAACTGTTTTTT.

In regard to this clonotype: A read error is possible here, since a much larger clone lies one base away. V is TRBV15 and J is TRBJ2-3, with 9 bases fitting TRBD2. The CDR3 contains 17 residues. The junction had 13 bases not matched to a gene; V was cut back by 5 bases and J by 4 bases. Germline CDR1 and CDR2: LNHNV and YYDKDF (reference sequence). The CDR3 loop is CATSRTVVAGDADTQYF. CDR3 sequence (DNA): TGTGCCACCAGCCGTACGGTGGTAGCGGGAGACGCAGATACGCAGTATTTT.

This clonotype was counted a few times. This chain connects TRBV28 to TRBJ1-2; tentative D call: TRBD1 (6 bases). Trimming pared 7 bases from V and 6 bases from J, leaving 9 bases between. Germline CDR1 and CDR2: MDHEN and SYDVKM. This CDR3 has 11 residues. The CDR3 spells CASTYRDGYTF. The CDR3 DNA reads TGTGCCAGCACCTACAGGGATGGCTACACCTTC.

The table lists this clonotype with a few counts. V usage is TRBV5-4 and J usage is TRBJ1-2; D unresolved. Trimming left V 4 bases short and J 3 bases short, with 16 bases between. The germline gives CDR1 SGHNT, CDR2 YYREEE (reference sequence). There are 15 residues in the CDR3. The chain's CDR3 is CASSPGAQNYYGYTF. Here the CDR3 DNA reads TGTGCCAGCAGCCCCGGAGCACAGAACTACTATGGCTACACCTTC.

In this sample, this clonotype turned up a few times. The genes are TRBV6-2 or TRBV6-3 and TRBJ2-1; tentative D call: TRBD2 (5 bases). This CDR3 contains 13 residues. CDR1 MNHEY and CDR2 SVGEGT come from the germline V gene. V was cut by 2 bases and J by 3 bases, with 5 bases left in between. The CDR3 nucleotides read TGTGCCAGCAGTTACCGGGACTACAATGAGCAGTTCTTC. Translation: CASSYRDYNEQFF.

This clonotype has only a few counts. This chain connects TRBV5-5 to TRBJ2-3; perhaps TRBD2 as D (6 bases). The germline V and J ends were trimmed by 1 base and 4 bases, with 13 bases remaining between them. The germline CDR1 and CDR2 sequences are SGHKS and YYEKEE (reference sequence). The CDR3 extends over 15 amino acids. CDR3 sequence (DNA): TGTGCCAGCAGCTTGAAGGACTACCTCCCAGATACGCAGTATTTT. Its protein product is CASSLKDYLPDTQYF. Looking up the rest from reference TRBV5-5 and TRBJ2-3 gives the full variable domain: DAGVTQSPTHLIKTRGQQVTLRCSPISGHKSVSWYQQVLGQGPQFIFQYYEKEERGRGNFPDRFSARQFPNYSSELNVNALLLGDSALYLCASSLKDYLPDTQYFGPGTRLTVL.

This clonotype came up many times. The rearrangement uses TRBV7-2 and TRBJ2-7; 7 bases line up with TRBD1. The V gene end was trimmed by 3 bases and the J gene end by 4 bases; junction bases not matched to a gene: 9. The germline V gene encodes CDR1 SGHTA and CDR2 FQGNSA. This CDR3 is 15 amino acids long. The CDR3 sequence is CASSFAGTDFYEQYF. For the CDR3, the DNA is TGTGCCAGCAGCTTCGCCGGGACAGACTTTTACGAGCAGTACTTC.

In its sample, this clonotype was seen many times. V usage is TRBV28 and J usage is TRBJ2-7; D not certain. The CDR3 loop spans 15 amino acids. From germline, CDR1 is MDHEN and CDR2 SYDVKM. Trimming took 8 bases from V and 6 from J, leaving 23 bases between them. CDR3 loop: CASQPLLTVRVEQYF. The CDR3 DNA reads TGTGCCAGCCAACCCCTTTTGACGGTCCGGGTCGAGCAGTACTTC.